This T cell receptor (beta chain) was captured by sequencing in a study of control samples from healthy donors and cancer patients. The repertoire was sequenced with immunoSEQ multiplex PCR; TCRdb's copy has only in-frame clones and lacks some. The table shows fewer than 130,000 clones, with 88% occurring only once. The sequenced material came from PBMCs. The TCR was taken from a woman aged 60 to 75 with lung cancer.

This CDR3 is CASSQGGGWGYNSPLHF. CDR3 nucleotides: TGCGCCAGCAGCCAAGGAGGGGGGTGGGGGTATAATTCACCCCTCCACTTT. The chain joins TRBV4-1 to TRBJ1-6, with D tentatively TRBD1 (6 bases). The V end lost 1 base, the J end lost 4 bases, and 14 bases lay between the germline ends. In germline, CDR1 is MGHRA, CDR2 YSYEKL. This CDR3 has 17 residues.